Shown below are 10 T cell receptor beta chains from a single sample sequenced in a study of T cells after yellow fever vaccination. MiXCR, run by TCRdb on the 5' RACE reads, gives a single entry per CDR3 protein. Of about 310,000 distinct CDR3 sequences in the sample, around 4% were seen once. Specimen: PBMCs, collected on the day of the yellow fever booster vaccination. Receptors were obtained from a man in his late teens or twenties who received the YFV17D yellow fever vaccine.

This clonotype was recorded many times. The V call is TRBV5-1, the J call TRBJ1-1, with D tentatively TRBD1 (5 bases). V was pared by 2 bases and J by 4 bases, with 12 bases between. From germline, CDR1 is SGHRS and CDR2 YFSETQ. This CDR3 spans 14 amino acids. CDR3 sequence: CASSFMGHGTEAFF. The CDR3 nucleotides read TGCGCCAGCAGCTTCATGGGGCATGGCACTGAAGCTTTCTTT. Full variable domain (missing parts from reference TRBV5-1 and TRBJ1-1): KAGVTQTPRYLIKTRGQQVTLSCSPISGHRSVSWYQQTPGQGLQFLFEYFSETQRNKGNFPGRFSGRQFSNSRSEMNVSTLELGDSALYLCASSFMGHGTEAFFGQGTRLTVV.

A few counts support this clonotype. This chain connects TRBV7-2 to TRBJ1-5; TRBD1 agrees at 10 bases. V trimming: 5 bases; J trimming: 5 bases; junction bases outside the gene matches: 12. This CDR3 has 17 residues. Germline V gives CDR1 SGHTA, CDR2 FQGNSA. DNA of the CDR3: TGTGCCAGCAGCCCGCCGGGACAGGGGCCGTTTTATCAGCCCCAGCATTTT. Protein product: CASSPPGQGPFYQPQHF.

This clonotype has ten or more counts. This rearrangement joins TRBV20-1 to TRBJ1-2; no clear D gene. V was clipped by 1 base and J by 5 bases, with 8 bases between them. Germline CDR1 DFQATT, CDR2 SNEGSKA (reference sequence). The CDR3 covers 12 residues. The CDR3 nucleotides are TGCAGTGCTAGAGTTGGGCAGTATGGCTACACCTTC. Its protein is CSARVGQYGYTF.

In its sample, this clonotype was seen many times. Sequence at one end of the junction differs from germline and may be a read error. This chain joins TRBV5-1 and TRBJ2-7; the match to TRBD1 covers 8 bases. There are 15 residues in the CDR3. Per germline, CDR1 SGHRS and CDR2 YFSETQ. The CDR3 nucleotides read TGCGCCAGCAGCTTGAGACAGGGGTTCTCCGACGAGCAGTACTTC. It translates to CASSLRQGFSDEQYF.

V and J are TRBV5-4 and TRBJ1-2; tentatively, D is TRBD1 (5 bases). The germline CDR1 and CDR2 sequences are SGHNT and YYREEE (reference sequence). V was clipped by 0 bases and J by 4 bases, with 10 bases between them. The CDR3 runs to 14 residues. CDR3 protein: CASSLVGTPYGYTF. The DNA of the CDR3 is TGTGCCAGCAGCTTGGTGGGGACTCCCTATGGCTACACCTTC.

This clonotype has ten or more counts. V usage is TRBV29-1 and J usage is TRBJ1-1, with TRBD1 as a possible D gene (6 bases). CDR3 length: 12 residues. Germline loops: CDR1 SQVTM, CDR2 ANQGSEA. V was cut by 4 bases and J by 4 bases, with 10 bases left in between. The CDR3 loop reads CSVGRGGTEAFF. The CDR3 nucleotides read TGCAGCGTTGGAAGGGGGGGCACTGAAGCTTTCTTT.

The V gene is TRBV19, the J gene TRBJ2-7; D is possibly TRBD1 (6 bases). The CDR3 is 14 amino acids. CDR1 is LNHDA and CDR2 is SQIVND in the germline V gene (reference sequence). V lost 6 bases to trimming and J lost 0 bases, with 12 bases between them. CDR3: CASSGQSFSYEQYF. As DNA, the CDR3 is TGTGCCAGTAGCGGACAGTCTTTCTCCTACGAGCAGTACTTC.

This clonotype was seen at least ten times. This sequence joins TRBV5-1 and TRBJ1-1; D gene unclear. The V end lost 0 bases, the J end lost 1 base, and 7 bases lay between the germline ends. CDR1 is SGHRS and CDR2 is YFSETQ in the germline V gene. This CDR3 has 14 amino acids. CDR3 in amino acids: CASSLENRNTEAFF. CDR3 bases: TGCGCCAGCAGCTTGGAGAACAGGAACACTGAAGCTTTCTTT. Supplemented by reference TRBV5-1 and TRBJ1-1, the full variable domain reads KAGVTQTPRYLIKTRGQQVTLSCSPISGHRSVSWYQQTPGQGLQFLFEYFSETQRNKGNFPGRFSGRQFSNSRSEMNVSTLELGDSALYLCASSLENRNTEAFFGQGTRLTVV.

The chain links TRBV7-2 to TRBJ2-1; TRBD2 matches at 8 bases. The CDR3 extends over 14 amino acids. V was clipped by 10 bases and J by 5 bases; unmatched bases: 10. Germline V gene data show CDR1 as SGHTA and CDR2 as FQGNSA. The CDR3 loop reads CATLSGGGHNEQFF. The CDR3 nucleotides read TGTGCCACCTTATCCGGGGGGGGCCACAATGAGCAGTTCTTC.

This rearrangement joins TRBV4-2 to TRBJ2-7; D is ambiguous. The CDR3 spans 14 residues. Trimming left V 0 bases short and J 5 bases short, with 11 bases between. Germline-derived CDR1 and CDR2 are LGHNA and YNFKEQ. The CDR3: CASSQDAVPNEQYF. CDR3 DNA sequence: TGTGCCAGCAGCCAAGATGCAGTCCCAAACGAGCAGTACTTC.